Presented here are 20 T cell receptor beta chains from one specimen sequenced in a study of T-cell memory formation after mild COVID-19. TCRdb passed the 5' RACE reads through MiXCR, listing each CDR3 protein once. Here the sample spans approximately 350,000 distinct CDR3 sequences, 14% being singletons. The sample was PBMCs or a T cell subset sorted from them (not recorded which). The source of these receptors is a man aged 18 to 29 who had mild COVID-19 (a few samples of this study predate the infection). Cell type and time point are not known.

This clonotype was seen a few times. The chain employs TRBV5-1 and TRBJ2-1; D possibly corresponds to TRBD2 (7 bases). The CDR3 totals 16 residues. The V gene's germline CDR1 is SGHRS and CDR2 YFSETQ. Trimming removed 4 bases from V and 5 bases from J, with 19 bases in between. CDR3 in DNA: TGCGCCAGCAGCGTAGGGGACAACGGGGGGCACAATGAGCAGTTCTTC. Translation: CASSVGDNGGHNEQFF.

This clonotype was recorded a few times. J is TRBJ1-4 and V is TRBV7-9, with D unclear. The ends were cut back, 5 bases at V and 7 bases at J, with 8 bases in the middle. The germline gives CDR1 SEHNR, CDR2 FQNEAQ (reference sequence). The CDR3 length is 12 residues. The CDR3 reads CASSQLGEKLFF. CDR3 in DNA: TGTGCCAGCAGCCAGCTAGGTGAAAAACTGTTTTTT.

This clonotype was observed many times. V and J are TRBV4-3 and TRBJ2-3; D is possibly TRBD2 (6 bases). The ends were cut back, 5 bases at V and 0 bases at J, with 12 bases in the middle. The germline V gene encodes CDR1 LGHNA and CDR2 YSLEER. This CDR3 comprises 15 residues. This CDR3 is CASSGRGLSTDTQYF. DNA of the CDR3: TGCGCCAGCAGCGGCCGGGGGTTAAGCACAGATACGCAGTATTTT.

The rearrangement joins TRBV7-2 to TRBJ2-1; D ambiguous. V dropped 5 bases and J dropped 8 bases, with 13 bases sitting between them. Germline assignment: CDR1 SGHTA and CDR2 FQGNSA. The CDR3 sequence is 13 residues long. The CDR3 DNA sequence: TGTGCCAGCAGCCCTAGGTTCGGCGATGAGCAGTTCTTC. This sequence encodes CASSPRFGDEQFF.

This clonotype was seen many times. The gene calls are TRBV20-1 and TRBJ2-1; D gene unclear. Germline assignment: CDR1 DFQATT and CDR2 SNEGSKA (reference sequence). The CDR3 runs 12 residues. The V gene lost 5 bases and the J gene lost 7 bases, with 12 bases spanning the gap. CDR3 region: CSAPRSDNEQFF. In nucleotides, the CDR3 is TGCAGTGCTCCTAGGTCGGATAATGAGCAGTTCTTC.

Concerning this clonotype itself: This could be a read error, since a much larger clone is one nucleotide away. The V call is TRBV6-5, the J call TRBJ2-3, with D perhaps matching TRBD2 (5 bases). From germline, CDR1 is MNHEY and CDR2 SVGAGI. V was pared by 6 bases and J by 0 bases, with 10 bases between. The CDR3 is 14 amino acids. CDR3 sequence (DNA): TGTGCCAGCAGCCAATGGACTAGCACAGATACGCAGTATTTT. Protein product: CASSQWTSTDTQYF.

The chain couples TRBV7-3 to TRBJ2-3; weak D call: TRBD1 (8 bases). Deletions cut 5 bases from V and 4 bases from J, with 16 bases between. CDR1 and CDR2 (germline): SGHTA, FQGTGA. The CDR3 length is 15 residues. The CDR3 sequence is CASSRAGQVSDTQYF. The DNA of the CDR3 is TGTGCCAGCAGCCGAGCGGGACAGGTTTCAGATACGCAGTATTTT. Combining the CDR3 with reference TRBV7-3 and TRBJ2-3 gives the whole variable domain GAGVSQTPSNKVTEKGKYVELRCDPISGHTALYWYRQSLGQGPEFLIYFQGTGAADDSGLPNDRFFAVRPEGSVSTLKIQRTERGDSAVYLCASSRAGQVSDTQYFGPGTRLTVL.

The chain has TRBV20-1 and TRBJ1-1, with D unresolved. The CDR3 sequence is 13 residues long. V shed 3 bases and J shed 3 bases, with 11 bases lying between them. CDR1 and CDR2 from the germline V gene are DFQATT and SNEGSKA (reference sequence). CDR3 DNA: TGCAGTGCTAGCCCCAGCACCTACACTGAAGCTTTCTTT. It codes for CSASPSTYTEAFF.

The chain carries TRBV10-3 and TRBJ1-2, with TRBD1 as a possible D gene (6 bases). This CDR3 region has 13 residues. Trimming stripped 6 bases from V and 8 bases from J, with 16 bases between. Germline V lookup: CDR1 ENHRY, CDR2 SYGVKD. CDR3: CAIRGDNLRGYTF. The CDR3 DNA reads as TGTGCCATCAGAGGGGACAACCTAAGAGGCTACACCTTC.

The chain recombines TRBV20-1 with TRBJ1-1, with D uncertain. Germline V gives CDR1 DFQATT, CDR2 SNEGSKA (reference sequence). The V end was cut by 3 bases, the J end by 4 bases, with 12 bases between. The CDR3 length is 13 residues. In DNA form, the CDR3 reads TGCAGTGCTAGCGACGAGGTCGGCACTGAAGCTTTCTTT. Protein: CSASDEVGTEAFF.

This chain connects TRBV28 to TRBJ2-5; possible D gene TRBD2, 6 bases. The CDR3 spans 11 residues. Germline-derived CDR1 and CDR2 are MDHEN and SYDVKM. V was shortened by 10 bases and J by 6 bases, with 12 bases between the two germline ends. This CDR3 is CATTGLKTQYF. CDR3 in DNA: TGTGCCACCACGGGACTGAAGACCCAGTACTTC.

The chain is built from TRBV7-2 and TRBJ2-1, with TRBD2 identical over 8 bases. With 5 bases clipped from V and 9 bases from J, the junction kept 18 bases outside the gene matches. The CDR3 sequence is 17 residues long. Germline V lookup: CDR1 SGHTA, CDR2 FQGNSA. The CDR3, as DNA: TGTGCCAGCAGCACACCTCCCGGGACTAGGCAAGATGGTGAGCAGTTCTTC. Translation: CASSTPPGTRQDGEQFF.

This clonotype was observed a handful of times. The chain is built from TRBV9 and TRBJ2-7, with TRBD1 identical over 8 bases. This CDR3 has 14 amino acids. Trimming took 2 bases from V and 3 from J; bases not matched to a gene: 4. Germline V gives CDR1 SGDLS, CDR2 YYNGEE. DNA for the CDR3: TGTGCCAGCAGCGTGGGACAGGACAACTACGAGCAGTACTTC. Translation: CASSVGQDNYEQYF.

V gene TRBV20-1 combines with J gene TRBJ1-1; maybe TRBD1 (5 bases). Trimming removed 3 bases at V and 3 bases at J, with 17 bases between. In germline, CDR1 is DFQATT, CDR2 SNEGSKA (reference sequence). The CDR3 extends over 15 amino acids. Here the CDR3 DNA reads TGCAGTGCTAGGCCCGGAATTCAGGGATACACTGAAGCTTTCTTT. Translation: CSARPGIQGYTEAFF.

This clonotype was observed a few times. V and J are TRBV20-1 and TRBJ2-1; TRBD2 might be the D (6 bases). There are 15 residues in the CDR3. Germline lookup yields CDR1 DFQATT and CDR2 SNEGSKA (reference sequence). V lost 5 bases and J lost 4, with 18 bases in between. CDR3: CSALSSGVGYNEQFF. CDR3 coding DNA: TGCAGTGCTTTATCCTCGGGGGTCGGGTACAATGAGCAGTTCTTC.

The chain employs TRBV5-1 and TRBJ2-7; TRBD1 aligns across 8 bases. Trimming cost V 4 bases and J 2 bases; bases outside gene matches: 11. The CDR3 spans 16 residues. The V gene's germline CDR1 is SGHRS and CDR2 YFSETQ. The CDR3 DNA is TGCGCCAGCAGCGCCCGGACAGGGCAATACACCTACGAGCAGTACTTC. It yields the protein CASSARTGQYTYEQYF.

This clonotype came up a few times. The CDR3 DNA sequence: TGTGCCAGCAGTTTTAGCGGGGGGGCCATTGAGCAGTTCTTC. Translation gives CASSFSGGAIEQFF. The rearrangement uses TRBV6-2 or TRBV6-3 and TRBJ2-1; TRBD2 aligns across 11 bases. CDR3 length: 14 residues. Germline CDR1 is MNHEY and CDR2 is SVGEGT. The J segment lost 9 bases and the V segment lost 4 bases, leaving 5 bases of the junction unmatched.

This clonotype was detected only a few times. The chain has TRBV5-4 and TRBJ1-6; 7 bases line up with TRBD1. J gave up 8 bases and V 10 bases, and 12 bases lay outside the gene matches. The CDR3 runs to 14 residues. Germline CDR1 is SGHNT and CDR2 is YYREEE (reference sequence). The CDR3 DNA is TGTGCCGGAAACAGGGGAGGAAAGGATTCACCCCTCCACTTT. It yields the protein CAGNRGGKDSPLHF.

This clonotype was picked up a small number of times. The chain uses TRBV18 and TRBJ1-6; D not resolved. The CDR3 has 15 residues. Trimming took off 5 bases at V and 10 bases at J, with 18 bases between the two ends. The V gene's germline CDR1 is KGHSH and CDR2 LQKENI. CDR3 sequence reads: CASSSGQAARSPLHF. As DNA, the CDR3 is TGTGCCAGCTCATCCGGGCAGGCGGCTCGGTCACCCCTCCACTTT.

There are a few counts of this clonotype. In DNA form, the CDR3 reads TGTGCCAGCAGCGCGTCCAGGGTTGGCGAGCAGTACTTC. This sequence encodes CASSASRVGEQYF. This rearrangement joins TRBV7-6 to TRBJ2-7; possible D gene TRBD1, 5 bases. Trimming took off 5 bases at V and 6 bases at J, with 14 bases between the two ends. Germline-derived CDR1 and CDR2 are SGHVS and FNYEAQ. CDR3 size: 13 residues.